The 20 T cell receptor beta chains listed next were all sequenced from one sample in a study of blood T cells in healthy people across ages. Next came a second PCR, run for about 7 to 12 cycles, which used a sample-barcoded 5' primer along with a J-beta primer mix. TCRdb used MiXCR to reprocess the 5' RACE reads, holding one entry per CDR3 protein. This sample has roughly 1.9 million distinct CDR3 sequences, with about two fifths found just once. Source material: blood. The origin of the receptors is a human donor in good health.

The chain couples TRBV7-9 to TRBJ2-7; unclear D gene. CDR3 length: 12 amino acids. Germline V gene data show CDR1 as SEHNR and CDR2 as FQNEAQ (reference sequence). V shed 4 bases and J shed 7 bases, with 11 bases lying between them. For the CDR3, the DNA is TGTGCCAGCAGCTCGACTGAACGGGAGCAGTACTTC. Encoded protein: CASSSTEREQYF.

The chain links TRBV10-3 to TRBJ2-4; no clear D. The J call may be mistaken, given a closer DNA end match to TRBJ2-7. This CDR3 has 13 residues. Germline V lookup: CDR1 ENHRY, CDR2 SYGVKD. The CDR3 is CAIRTVPTCEQYF. The CDR3 DNA is TGTGCCATCAGGACCGTTCCCACCTGCGAGCAGTACTTC.

J is TRBJ2-7 and V is TRBV7-2, with D perhaps given as TRBD1 or TRBD2 (5 bases each). With 5 bases removed from V and 0 bases from J, the gap between germline ends came to 17 bases. Germline CDR1 SGHTA, CDR2 FQGNSA. CDR3 length: 16 amino acids. CDR3 amino acids: CASSRHSLGDSYEQYF. For the CDR3, the DNA is TGTGCCAGCAGCCGCCATTCCCTGGGGGACTCCTACGAGCAGTACTTC.

This sequence joins TRBV27 and TRBJ2-2; a weak D match, TRBD2 (6 bases). The CDR3 contains 14 residues. Per the germline V gene, CDR1 is MNHEY and CDR2 is SMNVEV (reference sequence). With 6 bases removed from V and 6 bases from J, the gap between germline ends came to 14 bases. CDR3 region: CASSLTGSSGELFF. The CDR3 DNA follows: TGTGCCAGCAGCTTAACCGGGAGCTCCGGGGAGCTGTTTTTT.

The V and J genes are TRBV5-1 and TRBJ2-1, with TRBD2 matching over 9 bases. The CDR3 covers 17 residues. CDR1 SGHRS and CDR2 YFSETQ come from the germline V gene. With V trimmed by 1 base and J by 0 bases, 5 bases remained unmatched. CDR3 in DNA: TGCGCCAGCAGCTTGTTTCTAGCGGGGAGCTCCTACAATGAGCAGTTCTTC. Amino acid sequence: CASSLFLAGSSYNEQFF.

Here the CDR3 DNA reads TGCAGTGCCGAAGACTTCAGGGGTGGGAAACCCCAGCATTTT. It yields the protein CSAEDFRGGKPQHF. The chain joins TRBV20-1 to TRBJ1-5; TRBD1 is a possible D gene (6 bases). The CDR3 extends over 14 amino acids. Germline V gene sequence: CDR1 DFQATT, CDR2 SNEGSKA (reference sequence). V was trimmed by 6 bases and J by 10 bases, leaving 22 bases between them.

This chain connects TRBV5-6 to TRBJ2-7, with 7 bases identical to TRBD1. V trimming: 2 bases; J trimming: 3 bases; junction bases outside the gene matches: 8. Germline assignment: CDR1 SGHDT and CDR2 YYEEEE. The length of the CDR3 is 15 residues. CDR3 sequence (DNA): TGTGCCAGCAGCTTCGTCTCGACAGGGCACTACGAGCAGTACTTC. Residues: CASSFVSTGHYEQYF. The variable domain in full, completed from reference TRBV5-6 and TRBJ2-7, reads DAGVTQSPTHLIKTRGQQVTLRCSPKSGHDTVSWYQQALGQGPQFIFQYYEEEERQRGNFPDRFSGHQFPNYSSELNVNALLLGDSALYLCASSFVSTGHYEQYFGPGTRLTVT.

The rearrangement joins TRBV20-1 to TRBJ2-5, with unresolved D. Trimming cost V 2 bases and J 0 bases, with 13 bases left between them. The CDR3 consists of 15 residues. Germline V gene sequence: CDR1 DFQATT, CDR2 SNEGSKA (reference sequence). The CDR3 sequence: CSARFPSQDQETQYF. Here the CDR3 DNA reads TGCAGTGCTAGATTCCCTTCGCAGGACCAAGAGACCCAGTACTTC.

This clonotype appeared a single time. This chain connects TRBV7-8 to TRBJ2-3; no clear D gene. CDR3 size: 16 residues. Germline V lookup: CDR1 SGHVS, CDR2 FQNEAQ. Between the trimmed V and J ends, which lost 2 bases and 0 bases, there was a span of 12 bases. CDR3 region: CASSLFPPGSTDTQYF. The CDR3 DNA follows: TGTGCCAGCAGCTTATTCCCACCGGGTAGCACAGATACGCAGTATTTT.

This clonotype was observed many times. The chain combines TRBV29-1 with TRBJ1-1; TRBD1 matches at 12 bases. The CDR3 totals 13 residues. Germline CDR1 is SQVTM and CDR2 is ANQGSEA. V dropped 6 bases and J dropped 4; count of bases not matched to a gene: 3. CDR3 bases: TGCAGCGTGGGACAGGGGGCGTTCACTGAAGCTTTCTTT. Amino acid sequence: CSVGQGAFTEAFF.

The chain employs TRBV11-2 and TRBJ2-5, with D possibly matching TRBD2 (6 bases). Trimming shortened V by 6 bases and J by 3 bases, and 20 bases separated the two germline ends. The CDR3 length is 16 residues. Germline CDR1 is SGHAT and CDR2 is FQNNGV. CDR3 DNA sequence: TGTGCCAGCAGTCCACGGGGGTTCCGGCAGAAAGAGACCCAGTACTTC. Encoded protein: CASSPRGFRQKETQYF.

This clonotype was detected a few times. This CDR3 is CSARGPGGGAYEQYF. CDR3 sequence (DNA): TGCAGTGCTAGAGGCCCTGGCGGGGGGGCCTACGAGCAGTACTTC. This chain links TRBV20-1 with TRBJ2-7; TRBD2 matches at 9 bases. The length of the CDR3 is 15 residues. J lost 2 bases, V lost 1 base, and 6 bases had no gene match. Germline CDR1 DFQATT, CDR2 SNEGSKA (reference sequence).

V gene TRBV7-9 combines with J gene TRBJ2-7; D not certain. The CDR3 contains 13 residues. Trimming removed 0 bases at V and 5 bases at J, with 8 bases between. Germline CDR1 is SEHNR and CDR2 is FQNEAQ (reference sequence). Here the CDR3 DNA reads TGTGCCAGCAGCTTAGCGGTTCTGGACGAGCAGTACTTC. This gives the protein CASSLAVLDEQYF.

The genes are TRBV20-1 and TRBJ1-1, with D hard to call. The V end lost 3 bases, the J end lost 0 bases, and 8 bases lay between the germline ends. The CDR3 runs 13 residues. Germline V gene lookup returns CDR1 DFQATT and CDR2 SNEGSKA (reference sequence). The CDR3, as DNA: TGCAGTGCTAGCGCAGCTATGAACACTGAAGCTTTCTTT. This encodes CSASAAMNTEAFF.

This clonotype was counted a few times. The chain uses TRBV7-3 and TRBJ2-1; TRBD2 matches 8 bases. V was clipped by 8 bases and J by 0 bases; unmatched bases: 9. This CDR3 has 16 residues. The germline gives CDR1 SGHTA, CDR2 FQGTGA. In DNA form, the CDR3 reads TGTGCCAGCTCTAGCGGGCGAACAAGCTCCTACAATGAGCAGTTCTTC. Amino acid sequence: CASSSGRTSSYNEQFF.

This clonotype was recorded a few times. V and J are TRBV7-9 and TRBJ2-5, with 9 bases that match TRBD2. Germline V CDR1 and CDR2: SEHNR, FQNEAQ (reference sequence). J gave up 1 base and V 0 bases, and 3 bases lay outside the gene matches. The CDR3 consists of 16 residues. The CDR3 protein is CASSLALAGSQETQYF. CDR3 DNA sequence: TGTGCCAGCAGCTTAGCCCTAGCGGGGTCCCAAGAGACCCAGTACTTC.

This clonotype was counted between two and nine times. The chain is built from TRBV3-1 and TRBJ2-5; the D is unclear. The J call may be wrong; the DNA end is better matched by TRBJ2-7. Germline CDR1 and CDR2: LGHDT and YNNKEL (reference sequence). This CDR3 is built from 14 residues. CDR3 sequence: CASSSRSNRDEQYF. The CDR3, as DNA: TGTGCCAGCAGCTCCAGGTCGAACCGGGACGAGCAGTACTTC.

The sample holds a few counts of this clonotype. CDR3 bases: TGTGCCAGCAGTCTCGCCGGGACTAAAGAGACCCAGTACTTC. The encoded protein is CASSLAGTKETQYF. V gene TRBV12-3 or TRBV12-4 combines with J gene TRBJ2-5; 7 positions match TRBD2. This CDR3 comprises 14 residues. The V and J ends lost 5 bases and 3 bases, in that order; junction bases with no gene match: 6.

The CDR3 DNA follows: TGTGCCAGCAGTTTCGGGACAGGGCCCCACGAGCAGTACTTC. Its translation: CASSFGTGPHEQYF. V usage is TRBV28 and J usage is TRBJ2-7; TRBD1 matches 9 bases. V shed 3 bases, J shed 5 bases, and the junction held 5 bases outside the gene matches. Germline CDR1 is MDHEN and CDR2 is SYDVKM. The CDR3 is made up of 14 amino acids. Variable domain in full (rest from reference TRBV28 and TRBJ2-7): DVKVTQSSRYLVKRTGEKVFLECVQDMDHENMFWYRQDPGLGLRLIYFSYDVKMKEKGDIPEGYSVSREKKERFSLILESASTNQTSMYLCASSFGTGPHEQYFGPGTRLTVT.

In this sample, this clonotype turned up a few times. The CDR3 here is CSATAGVYNEQFF. DNA for the CDR3: TGCAGTGCTACCGCGGGGGTTTACAATGAGCAGTTCTTC. This chain connects TRBV20-1 to TRBJ2-1; TRBD2 matches 7 bases. Germline V gene data show CDR1 as DFQATT and CDR2 as SNEGSKA (reference sequence). The CDR3 is 13 amino acids. V lost 4 bases to trimming and J lost 4 bases; unmatched junction nucleotides: 4.